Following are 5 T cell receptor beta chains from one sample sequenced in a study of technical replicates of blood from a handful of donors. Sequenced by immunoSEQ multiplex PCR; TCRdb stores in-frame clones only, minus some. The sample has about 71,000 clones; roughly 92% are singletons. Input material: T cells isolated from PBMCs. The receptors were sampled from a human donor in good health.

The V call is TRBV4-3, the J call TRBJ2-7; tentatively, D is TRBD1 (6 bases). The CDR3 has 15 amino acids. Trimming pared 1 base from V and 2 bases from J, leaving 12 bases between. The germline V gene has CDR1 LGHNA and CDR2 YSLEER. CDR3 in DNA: TGCGCCAGCAGCCAAGCGAAGGGGGTCCCCTACGAGCAGTACTTC. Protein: CASSQAKGVPYEQYF.

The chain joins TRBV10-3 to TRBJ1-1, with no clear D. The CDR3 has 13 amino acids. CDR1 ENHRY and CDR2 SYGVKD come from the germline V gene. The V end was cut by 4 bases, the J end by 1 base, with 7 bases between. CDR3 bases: TGTGCCATCAGTGTACATGGGAACACTGAAGCTTTCTTT. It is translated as CAISVHGNTEAFF.

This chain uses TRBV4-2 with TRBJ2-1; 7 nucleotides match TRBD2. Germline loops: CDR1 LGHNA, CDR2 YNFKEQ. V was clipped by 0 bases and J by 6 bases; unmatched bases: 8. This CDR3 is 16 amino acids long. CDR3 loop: CASSQEIAGASNEQFF. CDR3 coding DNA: TGTGCCAGCAGCCAAGAAATTGCGGGAGCGAGCAATGAGCAGTTCTTC.

DNA of the CDR3: TGTGCCAGCATGCAGACAGGGTTTGTCACCCGAGGCACAGATACGCAGTATTTT. This codes for CASMQTGFVTRGTDTQYF. This chain links TRBV2 with TRBJ2-3; 7 bases fit TRBD1. V lost 7 bases and J lost 1; bases outside the gene matches: 17. Germline V CDR1 and CDR2: SNHLY, FYNNEI. There are 18 residues in the CDR3.

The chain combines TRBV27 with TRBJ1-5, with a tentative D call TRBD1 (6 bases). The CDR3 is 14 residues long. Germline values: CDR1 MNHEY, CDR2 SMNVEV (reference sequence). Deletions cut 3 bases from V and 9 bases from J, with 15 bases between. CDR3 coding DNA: TGTGCCAGCAGTTTCCAGGGGAGCCCTCGGCCCCAGCATTTT. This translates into CASSFQGSPRPQHF.